This TCR beta chain derives from a study of T cell responses to AZD1222 COVID-19 vaccine. As regards this clone: The antigen is unknown.

The data were produced by immunoSEQ multiplex PCR, yet TCRdb's version contains in-frame clones alone and is incomplete. Of about 74,000 clones listed, about 91% are singletons. The CDR3 runs 12 residues. The germline V gene encodes CDR1 MDHEN and CDR2 SYDVKM. The V end was cut by 6 bases, the J end by 6 bases, with 12 bases between. Study conclusions and caveats: The study found vaccine-associated CD4 TCRs spanning spike, dominant at 160-218 and 743-854. Clonal diversity was possibly underestimated; the donors were predominantly white British and more often female. Spike-specific TCR breadth and depth were elevated following two AZD1222 doses.

The V and J genes are TRBV28 and TRBJ2-7; possibly TRBD2 for D (5 bases). This material consisted of peripheral blood, taken 28 days after the second AZD1222 dose. This sequence was found in an adult who received the AZD1222 COVID-19 vaccine. The CDR3 sequence: CASSAQRSEQYF. Written as DNA, the CDR3 is TGTGCCAGCAGCGCCCAGCGGTCCGAGCAGTACTTC.